A single sample gave rise to the 20 T cell receptor beta chains below, sequenced in a study of blood T cell repertoires in COVID-19. TCRdb keeps only in-frame clones here, not all; method: immunoSEQ multiplex PCR. The sample has about 240,000 clones; approximately 80% are singletons. The sequencing sample was made of peripheral blood. The receptors shown here come from a man aged 25-45 years who had recovered from COVID-19.

The chain employs TRBV2 and TRBJ2-1; D is unresolved. The CDR3 consists of 12 residues. Germline values: CDR1 SNHLY, CDR2 FYNNEI. V lost 4 bases and J 5 bases, leaving 6 bases between the germline ends. The CDR3 DNA sequence: TGTGCCAGCAGTGGTATCGACAATGAGCAGTTCTTC. Translation gives CASSGIDNEQFF.

The gene calls are TRBV18 and TRBJ1-2; D not certain. Germline V gene sequence: CDR1 KGHSH, CDR2 LQKENI. This CDR3 contains 14 residues. Trimming removed 6 bases at V and 0 bases at J, with 11 bases between. DNA for the CDR3: TGTGCCAGCTCTTATACACCCGCTAACTATGGCTACACCTTC. Translating gives CASSYTPANYGYTF.

J is TRBJ2-2 and V is TRBV27, with D possibly matching TRBD1 (5 bases). CDR1 is MNHEY and CDR2 is SMNVEV in the germline V gene (reference sequence). The CDR3 is 16 residues long. V shed 7 bases and J shed 7 bases, with 22 bases lying between them. CDR3: CASKRSGRASNGELFF. CDR3 coding DNA: TGTGCCAGCAAGAGGTCGGGCAGGGCATCCAACGGGGAGCTGTTTTTT.

This clone was seen more than once but under ten times. The rearrangement uses TRBV10-1 and TRBJ1-1; 7 nucleotides line up with TRBD1. The V gene end was trimmed by 6 bases and the J gene end by 1 base; junction bases not matched to a gene: 2. The germline V gene encodes CDR1 WNHNN and CDR2 SYGVQD (reference sequence). The CDR3 sequence is 13 residues long. The CDR3 DNA sequence: TGCGCCAGCAGAAGGGACAGGAACACTGAAGCTTTCTTT. Translated, it gives CASRRDRNTEAFF.

The rearrangement uses TRBV7-2 and TRBJ2-1; D unresolved. Trimming cost V 5 bases and J 0 bases, with 8 bases left between them. Germline-derived CDR1 and CDR2 are SGHTA and FQGNSA. CDR3 length equals 14 residues. The chain's CDR3 is CASSLGASYNEQFF. The CDR3, as DNA: TGTGCCAGCAGCCTTGGAGCCTCCTACAATGAGCAGTTCTTC.

This clone occurred once. The CDR3 is CASSLPGTSGGYNEQFF. Written as DNA, the CDR3 is TGCGCCAGCAGCTTGCCCGGGACTAGCGGGGGGTACAATGAGCAGTTCTTC. V usage is TRBV5-1 and J usage is TRBJ2-1, with TRBD2 matching 15 bases. Germline V gene sequence: CDR1 SGHRS, CDR2 YFSETQ. Trimming removed 1 base from V and 4 bases from J; junction bases left unmatched: 3. The CDR3 runs to 17 residues. Full variable domain (rest looked up from reference TRBV5-1 and TRBJ2-1): KAGVTQTPRYLIKTRGQQVTLSCSPISGHRSVSWYQQTPGQGLQFLFEYFSETQRNKGNFPGRFSGRQFSNSRSEMNVSTLELGDSALYLCASSLPGTSGGYNEQFFGPGTRLTVL.

The V and J genes are TRBV18 and TRBJ1-2; TRBD1 matches 7 bases. The junction had 10 bases not matched to a gene; V was cut back by 3 bases and J by 6 bases. Per germline, CDR1 KGHSH and CDR2 LQKENI. The CDR3 extends over 15 amino acids. CDR3 bases: TGTGCCAGCTCACCGAGTCAGGGGGTGCTGGATGGCTACACCTTC. Its protein is CASSPSQGVLDGYTF.

The chain links TRBV7-2 to TRBJ2-5; the D gene is possibly TRBD2 (6 bases). Germline-derived CDR1 and CDR2 are SGHTA and FQGNSA. This CDR3 comprises 13 residues. V was trimmed by 3 bases and J by 4 bases, leaving 9 bases between them. CDR3 DNA: TGTGCCAGCAGCTTCCGGACTATAGAGACCCAGTACTTC. Amino acids: CASSFRTIETQYF.

The chain has TRBV18 and TRBJ1-5, with 7 bases matching TRBD1. This CDR3 has 15 amino acids. After removal of 5 bases from V and 1 base from J, the junction contained 5 bases not matched to a gene. CDR1 KGHSH and CDR2 LQKENI come from the germline V gene. CDR3 in DNA: TGTGCCAGCTCAGAGGGACAGCCGAGCAATCAGCCCCAGCATTTT. It is translated as CASSEGQPSNQPQHF.

The gene calls are TRBV27 and TRBJ1-6; 9 positions match TRBD1. V shed 8 bases, J shed 8 bases, and the junction held 22 bases outside the gene matches. The CDR3 runs 19 residues. Germline assignment: CDR1 MNHEY and CDR2 SMNVEV (reference sequence). This chain's CDR3 is CASAPKNTNRGHVYSPLHF. The CDR3 coding sequence is TGTGCCAGCGCACCCAAAAATACAAACAGGGGGCATGTATATTCACCCCTCCACTTT.

The chain employs TRBV5-6 and TRBJ2-5; TRBD2 aligns across 15 bases. The CDR3 loop spans 17 amino acids. Germline CDR1 SGHDT, CDR2 YYEEEE. V lost 3 bases, J lost 5 bases, and 8 bases stayed unmatched. The CDR3 DNA follows: TGTGCCAGCAGCTCACGGACTAGCGGGGGGGCCTTGGAGACCCAGTACTTC. Its protein product is CASSSRTSGGALETQYF.

The V call is TRBV6-1, the J call TRBJ2-7; 8 bases map to TRBD1. The V and J ends lost 2 bases and 3 bases, in that order; junction bases with no gene match: 6. This CDR3 has 15 residues. Germline V gene data show CDR1 as MNHNS and CDR2 as SASEGT. In DNA form, the CDR3 reads TGTGCCAGCAGTGAAAGGGGGACAGGACTCTACGAGCAGTACGTC. The encoded protein is CASSERGTGLYEQYV.

V usage is TRBV11-2 and J usage is TRBJ1-4; D not certain. V was clipped by 2 bases and J by 10 bases, with 8 bases between them. There are 12 residues in the CDR3. Germline V gene lookup returns CDR1 SGHAT and CDR2 FQNNGV. The CDR3 region is CASSLIGLKLFF. The CDR3 DNA reads TGTGCCAGCAGCTTAATCGGGTTAAAACTGTTTTTT.

The V and J genes are TRBV28 and TRBJ1-6, with D possibly TRBD1 on 6 matching bases. CDR3 size: 19 residues. Per the germline V gene, CDR1 is MDHEN and CDR2 is SYDVKM. With 2 bases removed from V and 8 bases from J, the gap between germline ends came to 25 bases. In nucleotides, the CDR3 is TGTGCCAGCAGTTTAAATTTACACAGGGTGGACCCCCGGGATTCACCCCTCCACTTT. Protein: CASSLNLHRVDPRDSPLHF.

The chain recombines TRBV7-8 with TRBJ2-3; TRBD2 matches at 9 bases. From germline, CDR1 is SGHVS and CDR2 FQNEAQ. This CDR3 has 14 amino acids. The junction had 16 bases not matched to a gene; V was cut back by 8 bases and J by 13 bases. Here the CDR3 DNA reads TGTGCCAGCGGATCCAAGCGGGGGGCCGTGTTTAAGTATTTT. It codes for CASGSKRGAVFKYF.

A single count supports this clone. The rearrangement uses TRBV6-1 and TRBJ2-5; D possibly corresponds to TRBD1 (5 bases). From germline, CDR1 is MNHNS and CDR2 SASEGT. The germline V and J ends were trimmed by 2 bases and 5 bases, with 9 bases remaining between them. The CDR3 totals 13 residues. The CDR3 protein is CASSEQGMETQYF. The CDR3 DNA follows: TGTGCCAGCAGTGAACAGGGTATGGAGACCCAGTACTTC.

The CDR3 sequence is CSVEEGTGNTGELFF. The CDR3 DNA is TGCAGCGTTGAAGAAGGAACGGGGAACACCGGGGAGCTGTTTTTT. The rearrangement uses TRBV29-1 and TRBJ2-2, with no clear D. The CDR3 spans 15 residues. Germline V lookup: CDR1 SQVTM, CDR2 ANQGSEA. Trimming stripped 0 bases from V and 1 base from J, with 9 bases between.

The chain uses TRBV2 and TRBJ1-1, with D possibly TRBD1 on 6 matching bases. Germline CDR1 is SNHLY and CDR2 is FYNNEI. V was trimmed by 4 bases and J by 4 bases, leaving 13 bases between them. This CDR3 is built from 14 residues. The CDR3 DNA reads as TGTGCCAGCAGTGCCTTCGGGGGGCGCACTGAAGCTTTCTTT. It translates to CASSAFGGRTEAFF. The whole variable domain, filled in from reference TRBV2 and TRBJ1-1, reads EPEVTQTPSHQVTQMGQEVILRCVPISNHLYFYWYRQILGQKVEFLVSFYNNEISEKSEIFDDQFSVERPDGSNFTLKIRSTKLEDSAMYFCASSAFGGRTEAFFGQGTRLTVV.

The chain combines TRBV28 with TRBJ2-7, with 14 positions matching TRBD2. J lost 4 bases, V lost 4 bases, and 6 bases had no gene match. Germline CDR1 and CDR2: MDHEN and SYDVKM. The CDR3 covers 16 residues. The CDR3 reads CASSSGTSGGRYEQYF. Here the CDR3 DNA reads TGTGCCAGCAGTTCGGGGACTAGCGGGGGTAGGTACGAGCAGTACTTC. Looking up the rest from reference TRBV28 and TRBJ2-7 gives the full variable domain: DVKVTQSSRYLVKRTGEKVFLECVQDMDHENMFWYRQDPGLGLRLIYFSYDVKMKEKGDIPEGYSVSREKKERFSLILESASTNQTSMYLCASSSGTSGGRYEQYFGPGTRLTVT.

The V gene is TRBV6-5, the J gene TRBJ2-5; D perhaps matches TRBD2 (6 bases). V lost 6 bases, J lost 9 bases, and 20 bases lay in between. The CDR3 runs to 14 residues. CDR1 MNHEY and CDR2 SVGAGI come from the germline V gene. The CDR3 loop reads CASREGTTVGAQYF. In nucleotides, the CDR3 is TGTGCCAGCAGGGAGGGGACCACTGTTGGGGCCCAGTACTTC.